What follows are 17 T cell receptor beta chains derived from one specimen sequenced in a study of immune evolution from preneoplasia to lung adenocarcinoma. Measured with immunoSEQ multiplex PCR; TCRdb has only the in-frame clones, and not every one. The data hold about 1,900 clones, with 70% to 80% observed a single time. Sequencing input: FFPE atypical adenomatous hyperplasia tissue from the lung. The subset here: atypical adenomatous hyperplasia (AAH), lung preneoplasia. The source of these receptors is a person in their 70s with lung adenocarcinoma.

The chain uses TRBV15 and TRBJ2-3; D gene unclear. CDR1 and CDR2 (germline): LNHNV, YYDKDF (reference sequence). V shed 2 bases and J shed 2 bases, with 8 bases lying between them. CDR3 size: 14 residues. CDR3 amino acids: CATSRTRNTDTQYF. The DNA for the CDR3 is TGTGCCACCAGCAGAACACGGAACACAGATACGCAGTATTTT.

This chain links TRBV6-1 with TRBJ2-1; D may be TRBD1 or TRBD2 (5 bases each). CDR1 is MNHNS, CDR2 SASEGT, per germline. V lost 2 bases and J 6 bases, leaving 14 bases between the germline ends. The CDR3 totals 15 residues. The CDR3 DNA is TGTGCCAGCAGTGAATGGGGCAGGACTGGCAATGAGCAGTTCTTC. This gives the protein CASSEWGRTGNEQFF.

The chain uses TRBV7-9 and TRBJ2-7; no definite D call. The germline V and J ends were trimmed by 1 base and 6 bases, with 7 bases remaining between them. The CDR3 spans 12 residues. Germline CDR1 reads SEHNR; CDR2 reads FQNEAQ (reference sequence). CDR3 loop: CASSLGVSEQYF. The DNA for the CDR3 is TGTGCCAGCAGCTTAGGTGTGTCCGAGCAGTACTTC. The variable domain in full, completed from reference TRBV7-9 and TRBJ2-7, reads DTGVSQNPRHKITKRGQNVTFRCDPISEHNRLYWYRQTLGQGPEFLTYFQNEAQLEKSRLLSDRFSAERPKGSFSTLEIQRTEQGDSAMYLCASSLGVSEQYFGPGTRLTVT.

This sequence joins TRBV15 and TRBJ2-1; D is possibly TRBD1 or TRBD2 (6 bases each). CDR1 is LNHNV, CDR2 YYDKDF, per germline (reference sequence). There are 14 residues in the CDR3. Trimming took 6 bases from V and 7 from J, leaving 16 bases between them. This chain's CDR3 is CATRGIGGGNEQFF. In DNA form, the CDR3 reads TGTGCCACCAGGGGTATCGGGGGCGGGAATGAGCAGTTCTTC.

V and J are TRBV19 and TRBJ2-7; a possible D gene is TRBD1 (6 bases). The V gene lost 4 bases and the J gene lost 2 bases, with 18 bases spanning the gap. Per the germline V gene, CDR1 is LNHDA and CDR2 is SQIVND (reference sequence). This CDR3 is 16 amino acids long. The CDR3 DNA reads TGTGCCAGTAGTAGGGGCGGACCGAAGGGGGCCTACGAGCAGTACTTC. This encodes CASSRGGPKGAYEQYF.

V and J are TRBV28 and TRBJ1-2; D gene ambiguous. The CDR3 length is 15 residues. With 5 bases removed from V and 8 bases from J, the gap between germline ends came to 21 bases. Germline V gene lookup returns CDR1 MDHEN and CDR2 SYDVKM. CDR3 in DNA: TGTGCCAGCAGTCCCCTCGTCACGTACTTTCTAGGCTACACCTTC. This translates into CASSPLVTYFLGYTF.

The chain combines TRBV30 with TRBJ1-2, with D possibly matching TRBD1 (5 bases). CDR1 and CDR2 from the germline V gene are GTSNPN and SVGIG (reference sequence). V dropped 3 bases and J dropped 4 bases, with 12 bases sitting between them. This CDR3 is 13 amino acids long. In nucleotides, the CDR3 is TGTGCCTGGAGGGGGGACGGACCCTATGGCTACACCTTC. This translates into CAWRGDGPYGYTF.

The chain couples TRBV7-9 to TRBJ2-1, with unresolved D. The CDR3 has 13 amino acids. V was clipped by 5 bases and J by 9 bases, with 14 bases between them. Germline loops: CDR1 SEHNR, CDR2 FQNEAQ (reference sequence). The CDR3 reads CASSPDGFGEQFF. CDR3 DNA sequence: TGTGCCAGCAGCCCGGACGGTTTTGGTGAGCAGTTCTTC. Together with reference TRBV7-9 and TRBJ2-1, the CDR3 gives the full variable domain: DTGVSQNPRHKITKRGQNVTFRCDPISEHNRLYWYRQTLGQGPEFLTYFQNEAQLEKSRLLSDRFSAERPKGSFSTLEIQRTEQGDSAMYLCASSPDGFGEQFFGPGTRLTVL.

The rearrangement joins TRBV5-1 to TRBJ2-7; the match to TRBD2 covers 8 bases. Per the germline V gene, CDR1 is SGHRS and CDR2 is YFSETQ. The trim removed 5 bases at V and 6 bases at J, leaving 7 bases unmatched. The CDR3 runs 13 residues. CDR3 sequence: CASRGLEVGEQYF. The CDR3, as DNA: TGCGCCAGCAGGGGACTAGAGGTGGGCGAGCAGTACTTC.

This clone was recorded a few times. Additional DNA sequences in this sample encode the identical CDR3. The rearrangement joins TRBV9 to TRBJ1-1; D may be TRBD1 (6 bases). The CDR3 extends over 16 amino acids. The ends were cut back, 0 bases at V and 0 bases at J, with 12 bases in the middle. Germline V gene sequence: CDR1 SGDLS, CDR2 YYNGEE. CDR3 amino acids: CASSVEGTGLNTEAFF. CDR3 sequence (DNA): TGTGCCAGCAGCGTAGAAGGAACAGGGCTGAACACTGAAGCTTTCTTT.

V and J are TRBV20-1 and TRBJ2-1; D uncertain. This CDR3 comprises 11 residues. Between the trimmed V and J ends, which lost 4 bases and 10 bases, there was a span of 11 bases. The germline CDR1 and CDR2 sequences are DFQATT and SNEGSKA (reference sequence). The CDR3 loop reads CSATPGREQFF. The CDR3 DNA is TGCAGTGCTACGCCCGGCCGCGAGCAGTTCTTC.

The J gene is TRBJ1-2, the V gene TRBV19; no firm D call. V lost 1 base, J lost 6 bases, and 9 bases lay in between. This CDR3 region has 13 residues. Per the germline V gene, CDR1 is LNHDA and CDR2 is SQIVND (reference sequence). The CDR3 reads CASSIGARNGYTF. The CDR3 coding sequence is TGTGCCAGTAGTATAGGGGCGCGGAATGGCTACACCTTC.

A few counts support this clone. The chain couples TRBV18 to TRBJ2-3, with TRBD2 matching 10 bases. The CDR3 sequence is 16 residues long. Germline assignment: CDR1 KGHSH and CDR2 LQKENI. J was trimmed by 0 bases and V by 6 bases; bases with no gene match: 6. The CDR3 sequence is CASSRTSGPSTDTQYF. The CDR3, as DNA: TGTGCCAGCTCTCGGACTAGCGGACCAAGCACAGATACGCAGTATTTT.

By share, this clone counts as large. The CDR3 sequence: CASSLTGAATYEQYF. The CDR3 DNA reads as TGCGCCAGCAGCTTGACAGGGGCCGCTACCTACGAGCAGTACTTC. The chain recombines TRBV5-1 with TRBJ2-7, with 7 bases that match TRBD1. The junction had 6 bases not matched to a gene; V was cut back by 1 base and J by 2 bases. This CDR3 is 15 amino acids long. Germline V CDR1 and CDR2: SGHRS, YFSETQ. Supplemented by reference TRBV5-1 and TRBJ2-7, the full variable domain reads KAGVTQTPRYLIKTRGQQVTLSCSPISGHRSVSWYQQTPGQGLQFLFEYFSETQRNKGNFPGRFSGRQFSNSRSEMNVSTLELGDSALYLCASSLTGAATYEQYFGPGTRLTVT.

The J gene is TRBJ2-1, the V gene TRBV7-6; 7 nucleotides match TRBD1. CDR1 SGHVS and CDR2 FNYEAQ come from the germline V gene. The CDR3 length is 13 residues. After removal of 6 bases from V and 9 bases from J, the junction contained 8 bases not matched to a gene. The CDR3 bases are TGTGCCAGCAGGCCGACAGGGACGGGTGAGCAGTTCTTC. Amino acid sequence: CASRPTGTGEQFF.

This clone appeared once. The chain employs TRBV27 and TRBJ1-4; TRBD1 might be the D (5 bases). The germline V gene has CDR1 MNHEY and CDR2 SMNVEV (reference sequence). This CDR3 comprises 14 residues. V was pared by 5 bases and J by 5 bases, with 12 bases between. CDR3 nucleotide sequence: TGTGCCAGCAGTAGGGGCGGCCAAAATGAAAAACTGTTTTTT. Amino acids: CASSRGGQNEKLFF.

CDR3 sequence (DNA): TGTGCCAGCAGCCACATACCCCTCACTGAAGCTTTCTTT. This encodes CASSHIPLTEAFF. This chain joins TRBV27 and TRBJ1-1; no clear D gene. With 6 bases removed from V and 4 bases from J, the gap between germline ends came to 12 bases. Germline V gene lookup returns CDR1 MNHEY and CDR2 SMNVEV (reference sequence). The CDR3 consists of 13 residues.